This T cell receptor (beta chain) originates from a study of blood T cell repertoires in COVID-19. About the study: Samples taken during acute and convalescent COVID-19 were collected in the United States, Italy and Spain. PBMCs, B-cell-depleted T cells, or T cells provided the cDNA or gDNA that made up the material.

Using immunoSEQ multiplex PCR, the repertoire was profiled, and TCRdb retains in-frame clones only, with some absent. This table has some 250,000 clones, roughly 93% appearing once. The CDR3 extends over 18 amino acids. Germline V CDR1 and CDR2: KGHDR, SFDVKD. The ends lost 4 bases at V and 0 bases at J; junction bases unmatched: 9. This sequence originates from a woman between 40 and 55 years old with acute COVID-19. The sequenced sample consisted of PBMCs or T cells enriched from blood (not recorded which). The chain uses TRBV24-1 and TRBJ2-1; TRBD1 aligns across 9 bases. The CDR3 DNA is TGTGCCACCAGTGAGGCACCGGGACAGGGTTACTCCTACAATGAGCAGTTCTTC. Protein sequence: CATSEAPGQGYSYNEQFF.